This entry is about one TCR beta chain. What it recognizes is unknown. These data come from a study of T cell responses to AZD1222 COVID-19 vaccine. Study context: Investigators merged groups given second doses at roughly 4 or roughly 12 weeks. Study-level results: After two AZD1222 doses, spike-specific TCR breadth and depth rose versus day 0. Baseline antibody screening turned up just a handful of seropositive AZD1222 recipients. Donor demographics were predominantly white British with a female majority; clonal diversity may be underestimated.

CDR3 length: 15 residues. In germline, CDR1 is ENHRY, CDR2 SYGVKD. V shed 6 bases, J shed 1 base, and the junction held 4 bases outside the gene matches. Sequencing used immunoSEQ multiplex PCR; TCRdb keeps in-frame clones, though not all of them. The sample includes 95,000 to 150,000 clones, around 88% seen only once; the top ten take about 4.9%. The sample here was peripheral blood, taken on day 0 of AZD1222 vaccination. The TCR was taken from an adult in good health. The chain joins TRBV10-3 to TRBJ1-1, with 11 bases that match TRBD1. Here the CDR3 reads CAISPGTGGNTEAFF. The CDR3 DNA follows: TGTGCCATCAGCCCGGGGACAGGGGGGAACACTGAAGCTTTCTTT.